These 10 T cell receptor beta chains were sequenced from one sample in a study of blood T cell repertoires in COVID-19 (dated by TCRdb to 2020 to 2021). Library generation was performed with the immunoSEQ multiplex PCR assay. TCRdb holds this immuneACCESS table with in-frame rearrangements only. Some clones are missing; in checked studies, unresolved V genes explain under half, and the rest has no known cause. The sample records under 400,000 clones, around 88% of which are singletons. The ten largest clones add up to approximately 1.6% of the sample. Sequenced sample: peripheral blood. These receptors originate from a woman younger than 45 with COVID-19, enrolled during active disease.

The J gene is TRBJ1-5, the V gene TRBV30; the D gene is possibly TRBD1 (6 bases). The CDR3 runs to 15 residues. Trimming pared 4 bases from V and 4 bases from J, leaving 17 bases between. The germline CDR1 and CDR2 sequences are GTSNPN and SVGIG (reference sequence). In DNA, the CDR3 is TGTGCCTGGATCACCCGCAGGGGAGTGAATCAGCCCCAGCATTTT. As protein: CAWITRRGVNQPQHF.

The V and J genes are TRBV4-3 and TRBJ1-4; 10 nucleotides line up with TRBD1. Germline V CDR1 and CDR2: LGHNA, YSLEER. This CDR3 is 16 amino acids long. V was clipped by 2 bases and J by 5 bases; unmatched bases: 5. The chain's CDR3 is CASSQTPGQGNEKLFF. CDR3 in DNA: TGCGCCAGCAGCCAAACTCCGGGACAGGGGAATGAAAAACTGTTTTTT.

The genes are TRBV4-2 and TRBJ2-1; 10 bases map to TRBD1. Germline V gives CDR1 LGHNA, CDR2 YNFKEQ. The V and J ends lost 3 bases and 5 bases, in that order; junction bases with no gene match: 7. There are 16 residues in the CDR3. CDR3 bases: TGTGCCAGCAGCCACAACCTTGGACAGGGGGACAATGAGCAGTTCTTC. Translating it yields CASSHNLGQGDNEQFF.

V gene TRBV11-3 combines with J gene TRBJ1-3, with 7 nucleotides matching TRBD1. The CDR3 covers 16 residues. Germline assignment: CDR1 SGHNT and CDR2 YENEEA. V shed 5 bases, J shed 4 bases, and the junction held 11 bases outside the gene matches. The CDR3 sequence: CASSHQTGISGNTIYF. The CDR3 nucleotides read TGTGCCAGCAGCCACCAGACAGGGATAAGCGGAAACACCATATATTTT. The full variable domain, its missing parts supplied by reference TRBV11-3 and TRBJ1-3, is EAGVVQSPRYKIIEKKQPVAFWCNPISGHNTLYWYLQNLGQGPELLIRYENEEAVDDSQLPKDRFSAERLKGVDSTLKIQPAELGDSAVYLCASSHQTGISGNTIYFGEGSWLTVV.

This chain uses TRBV23-1 with TRBJ1-5; possible D gene TRBD1, 6 bases. TRBV23-1 falls under the ORF class, with uncertain function. Deletions cut 6 bases from V and 3 bases from J, with 12 bases between. CDR3 length equals 14 residues. The CDR3 DNA is TGCGCCAGCAGCAGGGGTACGGACAATCAGCCCCAGCATTTT. It translates to CASSRGTDNQPQHF.

The chain couples TRBV7-9 to TRBJ2-7, with TRBD2 as a possible D gene (6 bases). Germline CDR1 reads SEHNR; CDR2 reads FQNEAQ (reference sequence). V dropped 3 bases and J dropped 5 bases, with 14 bases sitting between them. This CDR3 spans 14 amino acids. In DNA, the CDR3 is TGTGCCAGCAGCTTCGAGGGGAGGATCCACGAGCAGTACTTC. Its translation is CASSFEGRIHEQYF.

CDR3 bases: TGTGCCAGCAGCCGAGGACAGGGAGGGGGCACGATAAGGAATGGCTACACCTTC. Translated: CASSRGQGGGTIRNGYTF. The J gene is TRBJ1-2, the V gene TRBV3-1 (or the pseudogene TRBV3-2); 8 positions agree with TRBD1. Germline CDR1 reads LGHDT; CDR2 reads YNNKEL (reference sequence). J lost 6 bases, V lost 4 bases, and 19 bases had no gene match. The CDR3 is 18 residues long.

The gene calls are TRBV30 and TRBJ1-6; 9 bases are shared with TRBD1. Germline loops: CDR1 GTSNPN, CDR2 SVGIG (reference sequence). V shed 5 bases and J 7 bases; nucleotides not matched to a gene: 12. The CDR3 has 16 amino acids. The CDR3 protein is CAWPLDPGQGNSPLHF. The CDR3 DNA is TGTGCCTGGCCCCTCGATCCGGGACAGGGCAATTCACCCCTCCACTTT.

The chain uses TRBV2 and TRBJ1-2; TRBD1 agrees at 9 bases. In germline, CDR1 is SNHLY, CDR2 FYNNEI. The J segment lost 8 bases and the V segment lost 5 bases, leaving 6 bases of the junction unmatched. This CDR3 comprises 13 residues. The CDR3 sequence is CASSPQGARGYTF. CDR3 nucleotides: TGTGCCAGCAGTCCACAGGGGGCGCGGGGCTACACCTTC.

The chain is built from TRBV11-2 and TRBJ2-5; perhaps TRBD1 as D (6 bases). This CDR3 spans 15 amino acids. With 6 bases removed from V and 4 bases from J, the gap between germline ends came to 18 bases. Germline V lookup: CDR1 SGHAT, CDR2 FQNNGV. The CDR3 coding sequence is TGTGCCAGCAGGGCTCACATCTTAGGGGGAGAGACCCAGTACTTC. Protein sequence: CASRAHILGGETQYF.